The 15 T cell receptor beta chains below come from one sample, sequenced in a study of blood T cell repertoires in COVID-19. The method was immunoSEQ multiplex PCR; TCRdb's version includes in-frame clones alone and lacks a portion of them. Counted here are 150,000 to 200,000 clones, 89% occurring once; the ten biggest clones make up under 0.85%. The specimen sequenced was PBMCs or T cells enriched from blood (not recorded which). The receptors were sampled from a young woman who had recovered from COVID-19.

The chain links TRBV24-1 to TRBJ2-1, with D unclear. Germline CDR1 KGHDR, CDR2 SFDVKD. CDR3 length equals 11 residues. Trimming removed 9 bases at V and 7 bases at J, with 9 bases between. This chain's CDR3 is CATSRLNEQFF. In DNA form, the CDR3 reads TGTGCCACCTCGAGACTGAATGAGCAGTTCTTC.

The genes are TRBV12-3 or TRBV12-4 and TRBJ1-5, with a tentative D call TRBD1 (5 bases). The length of the CDR3 is 13 residues. Trimming took 5 bases from V and 9 from J, leaving 14 bases between them. The CDR3 sequence is CASSQGLSRPQHF. Written as DNA, the CDR3 is TGTGCCAGCAGTCAGGGACTATCTAGGCCCCAGCATTTT.

V usage is TRBV28 and J usage is TRBJ2-7; possibly TRBD1 for D (5 bases). The CDR3 has 14 residues. The ends were cut back, 2 bases at V and 2 bases at J, with 10 bases in the middle. The V gene's germline CDR1 is MDHEN and CDR2 SYDVKM. The CDR3 spells CASSLKGSAYEQYF. Written as DNA, the CDR3 is TGTGCCAGCAGTTTAAAGGGGTCGGCCTACGAGCAGTACTTC.

The chain joins TRBV5-6 to TRBJ1-5; D is undetermined. The V and J ends lost 3 bases and 2 bases respectively, with 9 bases between them. CDR3 length: 14 residues. Germline assignment: CDR1 SGHDT and CDR2 YYEEEE. For the CDR3, the DNA is TGTGCCAGCAGCTACGAGGGCCGCAATCAGCCCCAGCATTTT. This gives the protein CASSYEGRNQPQHF.

The rearrangement links TRBV6-1 to TRBJ2-5; the match to TRBD1 covers 9 bases. This CDR3 region has 16 residues. V was clipped by 4 bases and J by 4 bases; unmatched bases: 10. In germline, CDR1 is MNHNS, CDR2 SASEGT. The CDR3 DNA sequence: TGTGCCAGCAGTGCGTCCCGGGACAGGGTTGGAGAGACCCAGTACTTC. It yields the protein CASSASRDRVGETQYF.

The chain carries TRBV13 and TRBJ2-2; a possible D gene is TRBD1 (5 bases). The CDR3 runs 13 residues. Germline assignment: CDR1 PRHDT and CDR2 FYEKMQ (reference sequence). V gave up 6 bases and J gave up 4 bases, with 9 bases separating them. The CDR3 sequence is CASSFRGTGELFF. The DNA of the CDR3 is TGTGCCAGCAGTTTTAGGGGCACCGGGGAGCTGTTTTTT.

This rearrangement joins TRBV2 to TRBJ2-1, with D hard to call. CDR1 and CDR2 from the germline V gene are SNHLY and FYNNEI. The CDR3 covers 13 residues. V gave up 2 bases and J gave up 9 bases, with 11 bases separating them. The CDR3 nucleotides read TGTGCCAGCAGTGAATATCCCCTGGCTGAGCAGTTCTTC. It is translated as CASSEYPLAEQFF.

The rearrangement uses TRBV28 and TRBJ1-6; the match to TRBD1 covers 9 bases. CDR3 length: 15 residues. From germline, CDR1 is MDHEN and CDR2 SYDVKM. The J segment lost 7 bases and the V segment lost 5 bases, leaving 6 bases of the junction unmatched. CDR3 amino acids: CASSLGTGRNSPLHF. Here the CDR3 DNA reads TGTGCCAGCAGTCTCGGGACAGGGAGAAATTCACCCCTCCACTTT.

This clone has just one count. The rearrangement joins TRBV9 to TRBJ2-5; possibly TRBD2 for D (6 bases). The CDR3 is made up of 14 amino acids. CDR1 is SGDLS and CDR2 is YYNGEE in the germline V gene. V lost 3 bases to trimming and J lost 2 bases, with 11 bases between them. The CDR3 bases are TGTGCCAGCAGCGCGGGGACTTATCAAGAGACCCAGTACTTC. Amino acids: CASSAGTYQETQYF.

V usage is TRBV5-1 and J usage is TRBJ2-2; TRBD1 matches 8 bases. The CDR3 runs 15 residues. Germline-derived CDR1 and CDR2 are SGHRS and YFSETQ. J gave up 1 base and V 7 bases, and 6 bases lay outside the gene matches. CDR3 DNA: TGCGCCAGCTGGAGGACAGGGATGAACACCGGGGAGCTGTTTTTT. This codes for CASWRTGMNTGELFF.

The chain has TRBV18 and TRBJ2-2; 14 bases agree with TRBD2. J lost 4 bases, V lost 3 bases, and 1 base had no gene match. In germline, CDR1 is KGHSH, CDR2 LQKENI. CDR3 length equals 16 residues. The CDR3 here is CASSPGTSGSTGELFF. The CDR3 DNA follows: TGTGCCAGCTCACCTGGGACTAGCGGGAGCACCGGGGAGCTGTTTTTT.

The sample holds a few counts of this clone. CDR3 residues: CASSRGLAGGSSYEQYF. The CDR3 DNA reads as TGCGCCAGCAGCCGAGGACTAGCGGGAGGGAGCTCCTACGAGCAGTACTTC. J is TRBJ2-7 and V is TRBV5-1, with 15 bases matching TRBD2. The length of the CDR3 is 17 residues. CDR1 and CDR2 (germline): SGHRS, YFSETQ. The V and J ends lost 4 bases and 0 bases, in that order; junction bases with no gene match: 5.

This clone occurred a few times. This chain uses TRBV9 with TRBJ1-6, with D possibly TRBD1 on 6 matching bases. CDR1 and CDR2 from the germline V gene are SGDLS and YYNGEE. V was shortened by 7 bases and J by 6 bases, with 14 bases between the two germline ends. The CDR3 spans 14 residues. The chain's CDR3 is CASSGGLTNSPLHF. The CDR3 DNA follows: TGTGCCAGCTCTGGGGGCTTGACTAATTCACCCCTCCACTTT.

The genes are TRBV21-1 and TRBJ1-2; the table's D call, TRBD1, has no DNA check behind it. TRBV21-1 is classified as a pseudogene. CDR3 length: 20 residues. This CDR3 reads CASSKALSEEDSTHNYGYTF. The CDR3 coding sequence is TGTGCCAGCAGCAAAGCGCTTTCGGAAGAGGACAGCACCCATAACTATGGCTACACCTTC.

This sequence joins TRBV6-5 and TRBJ2-1; 9 positions match TRBD2. Germline V gene lookup returns CDR1 MNHEY and CDR2 SVGAGI. V was pared by 6 bases and J by 7 bases, with 7 bases of the junction left unmatched. The CDR3 contains 14 residues. As DNA, the CDR3 is TGTGCCAGCAGAATGGCGGGAGGGCCGAATGAGCAGTTCTTC. Amino acid sequence: CASRMAGGPNEQFF.